This paragraph reports one T cell receptor (beta chain). Its cognate antigen is unknown. The CDR3 runs 15 residues. The germline V gene encodes CDR1 SGHTA and CDR2 FQGTGA. Losses at the gene ends were 5 bases for V and 4 bases for J; bases not matched to a gene: 5. This entry is derived from a study of identical twins. General study findings and limits: Excess sharing by twins proved weaker in beta out-of-frame sequences. Fewer insertions marked abundant cord blood beta clonotypes; young adult naive trended weakly, memory not at all.

TCRdb recomputed calls from the 5' RACE reads with MiXCR, one row per CDR3 protein. The sample yields 450,000 or so distinct CDR3 sequences, approximately 24% seen once. This sample also belongs to another study, concerning T cells expressing NK-cell markers. That study adds: Dominant NKG2C+ clonotypes made up about 1.0-7.5% of CD8+ T cells in over five donors.

The chain combines TRBV7-3 with TRBJ2-1; TRBD2 matches 10 bases. The sequenced sample was CD4+ T cells sorted from blood. This clonotype was obtained from a woman between 18 and 30 years old in good health. This chain's CDR3 is CASSRGLAEYNEQFF. The CDR3 coding sequence is TGTGCCAGCAGCAGAGGACTAGCGGAATACAATGAGCAGTTCTTC.